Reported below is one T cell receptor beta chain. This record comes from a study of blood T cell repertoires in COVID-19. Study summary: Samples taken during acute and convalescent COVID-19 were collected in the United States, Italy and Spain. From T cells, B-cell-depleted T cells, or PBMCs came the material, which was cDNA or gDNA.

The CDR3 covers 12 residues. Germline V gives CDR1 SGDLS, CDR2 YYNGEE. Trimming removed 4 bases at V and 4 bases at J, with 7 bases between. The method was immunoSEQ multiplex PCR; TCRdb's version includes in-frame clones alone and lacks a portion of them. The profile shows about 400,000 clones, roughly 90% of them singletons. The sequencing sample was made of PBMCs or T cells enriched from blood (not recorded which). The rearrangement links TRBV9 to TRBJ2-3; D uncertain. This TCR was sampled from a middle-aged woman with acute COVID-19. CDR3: CASSTSADTQYF. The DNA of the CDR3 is TGTGCCAGCAGCACGAGCGCAGATACGCAGTATTTT. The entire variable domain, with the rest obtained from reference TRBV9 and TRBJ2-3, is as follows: DSGVTQTPKHLITATGQRVTLRCSPRSGDLSVYWYQQSLDQGLQFLIQYYNGEERAKGNILERFSAQQFPDLHSELNLSSLELGDSALYFCASSTSADTQYFGPGTRLTVL.